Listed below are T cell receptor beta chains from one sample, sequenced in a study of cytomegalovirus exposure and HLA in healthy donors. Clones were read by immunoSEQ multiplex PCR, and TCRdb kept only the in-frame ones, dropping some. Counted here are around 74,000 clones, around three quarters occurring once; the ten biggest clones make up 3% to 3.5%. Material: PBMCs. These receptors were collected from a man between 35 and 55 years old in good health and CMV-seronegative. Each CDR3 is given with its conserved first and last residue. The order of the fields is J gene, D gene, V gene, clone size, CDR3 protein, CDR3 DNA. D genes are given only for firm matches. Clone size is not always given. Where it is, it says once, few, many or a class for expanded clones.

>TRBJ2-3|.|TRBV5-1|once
CASSVRTGVGTQYF
TGCGCCAGCAGCGTCCGGACTGGAGTCGGGACGCAGTATTTT
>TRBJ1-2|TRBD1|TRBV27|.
CASSFAGGYGYTF
TGTGCCAGCAGTTTTGCAGGGGGATATGGCTACACCTTC
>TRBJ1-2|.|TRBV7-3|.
CASSSEPGQGGDGYTF
TGTGCCAGCAGCTCCGAACCGGGCCAAGGAGGGGATGGCTACACCTTC
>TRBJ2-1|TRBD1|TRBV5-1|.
CASSFGTGDYNEQFF
TGCGCCAGCAGCTTTGGGACAGGGGACTACAATGAGCAGTTCTTC
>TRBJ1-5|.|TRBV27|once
CASGGRGVNQPQHF
TGTGCCAGCGGGGGCAGGGGTGTCAATCAGCCCCAGCATTTT
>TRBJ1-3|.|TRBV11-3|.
CASSESTGQSSGNTIYF
TGTGCCAGCAGCGAGTCAACGGGACAAAGCTCTGGAAACACCATATATTTT
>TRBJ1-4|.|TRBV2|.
CASSGTANEKLFF
TGTGCCAGCAGTGGGACAGCAAATGAAAAACTGTTTTTT
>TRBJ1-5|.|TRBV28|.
CASSFYRDNQPQHF
TGTGCCAGCAGTTTTTACAGGGACAATCAGCCCCAGCATTTT
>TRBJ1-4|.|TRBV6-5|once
CASSYSPGVGEKLVF
TGTGCCAGCAGTTACTCGCCAGGGGTTGGAGAAAAACTGGTTTTT
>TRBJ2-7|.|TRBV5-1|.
CASSSSGQGAREQYF
TGCGCCAGCAGCTCGTCAGGTCAGGGTGCACGCGAGCAGTACTTC
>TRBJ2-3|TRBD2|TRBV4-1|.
CASSQAVSGATDTQYF
TGCGCCAGCAGCCAAGCGGTTAGCGGGGCAACAGATACGCAGTATTTT
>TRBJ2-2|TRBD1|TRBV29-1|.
CSAVRDRGTGELFF
TGCAGCGCAGTCCGGGACAGGGGCACCGGGGAGCTGTTTTTT
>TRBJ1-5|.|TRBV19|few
CASRPTGIRSNQPQHF
TGTGCCAGTAGGCCTACAGGGATCAGAAGCAATCAGCCCCAGCATTTT
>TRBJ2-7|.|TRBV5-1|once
CASSSTGTTYEQYF
TGCGCCAGCAGCTCGACCGGGACAACCTACGAGCAGTACTTC
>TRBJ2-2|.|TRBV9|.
CASNQHRDTGELFF
TGTGCCAGCAACCAACACCGGGACACCGGGGAGCTGTTTTTT
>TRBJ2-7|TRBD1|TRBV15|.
CATSKGTGNYEQYF
TGTGCCACCAGCAAAGGGACAGGAAACTACGAGCAGTACTTC
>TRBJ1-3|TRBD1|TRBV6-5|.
CASSYTGQVNTIYF
TGTGCCAGCAGTTACACAGGACAGGTGAACACCATATATTTT
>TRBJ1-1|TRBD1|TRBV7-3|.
CASSSQQGAEAFF
TGTGCCAGCAGCTCTCAACAGGGGGCTGAAGCTTTCTTT
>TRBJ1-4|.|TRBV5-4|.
CASSGGGREKLFF
TGTGCCAGCAGCGGGGGCGGGAGGGAAAAACTGTTTTTT
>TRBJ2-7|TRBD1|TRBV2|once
CASSGGGQGIAYEQYF
TGTGCCAGCAGTGGGGGGGGACAGGGCATAGCCTACGAGCAGTACTTC
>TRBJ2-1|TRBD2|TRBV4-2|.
CASSHGSGGSYNEQFF
TGTGCCAGCAGCCACGGTAGCGGGGGGTCCTACAATGAGCAGTTCTTC
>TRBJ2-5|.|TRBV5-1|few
CASSFQQQETQYF
TGCGCCAGCAGCTTCCAACAGCAAGAGACCCAGTACTTC
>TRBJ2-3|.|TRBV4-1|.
CASSQEMFGTDTQYF
TGCGCCAGCAGCCAAGAGATGTTCGGTACAGATACGCAGTATTTT
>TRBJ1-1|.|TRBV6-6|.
CASIDQGREAFF
TGTGCCAGCATCGATCAGGGGCGCGAAGCTTTCTTT
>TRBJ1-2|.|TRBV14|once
CASSQAANYGYTF
TGTGCCAGCAGCCAAGCAGCTAACTATGGCTACACCTTC
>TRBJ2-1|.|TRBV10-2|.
CASRRDSYNEQFF
TGCGCCAGCAGACGGGACTCCTACAATGAGCAGTTCTTC
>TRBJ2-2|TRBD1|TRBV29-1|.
CSVRTGMVPTNTGELFF
TGCAGCGTCCGGACAGGGATGGTCCCGACGAACACCGGGGAGCTGTTTTTT
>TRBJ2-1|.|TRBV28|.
CASSRTLGGPGYNEQFF
TGTGCCAGCAGTCGAACACTGGGGGGACCGGGTTACAATGAGCAGTTCTTC
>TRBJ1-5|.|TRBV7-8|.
CASSLQGFQPQHF
TGTGCCAGCAGCTTACAGGGATTTCAGCCCCAGCATTTT
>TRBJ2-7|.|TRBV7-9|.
CSSGRGGYEQYF
TGTTCCTCGGGCAGGGGTGGCTACGAGCAGTACTTC
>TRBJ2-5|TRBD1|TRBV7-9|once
CASSPNTGTGRQETQYF
TGTGCCAGCAGCCCGAATACCGGGACAGGGAGGCAAGAGACCCAGTACTTC
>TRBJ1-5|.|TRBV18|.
CASSPQQGENQPQHF
TGTGCCAGCTCACCTCAACAGGGAGAGAATCAGCCCCAGCATTTT
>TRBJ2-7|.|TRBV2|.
CASSARQVAPYEQYF
TGTGCCAGCAGTGCCCGACAGGTAGCCCCTTACGAGCAGTACTTC
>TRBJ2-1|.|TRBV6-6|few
CASTPLDTLGRQFF
TGTGCCAGCACCCCACTGGACACACTTGGGCGGCAGTTCTTC
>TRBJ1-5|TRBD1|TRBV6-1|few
CASSDLTGYSNQPQHF
TGTGCCAGCAGTGACTTGACAGGGTATAGCAATCAGCCCCAGCATTTT
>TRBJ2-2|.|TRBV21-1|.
CASSIQGFTGELFF
TGTGCCAGCAGCATACAGGGGTTCACCGGGGAGCTGTTTTTT
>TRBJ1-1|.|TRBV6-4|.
CASSETGRWAEAFF
TGTGCCAGCAGTGAAACAGGGAGATGGGCTGAAGCTTTCTTT
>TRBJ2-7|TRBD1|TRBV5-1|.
CASSLARLTGIPYEQYF
TGCGCCAGCAGCTTGGCCCGCTTGACAGGGATCCCCTACGAGCAGTACTTC
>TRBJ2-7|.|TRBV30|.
CAWSVGEGNEQYF
TGTGCCTGGAGTGTAGGGGAAGGGAACGAGCAGTACTTC
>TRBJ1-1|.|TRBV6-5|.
CASSYSGGGGISAFF
TGTGCCAGCAGTTACTCAGGGGGGGGCGGAATTTCCGCTTTCTTT
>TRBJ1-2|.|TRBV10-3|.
CAIKRVRTQKNYGYTF
TGTGCCATCAAGCGGGTACGGACCCAGAAGAACTATGGCTACACCTTC
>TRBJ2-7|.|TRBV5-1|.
CASSLEQSSYEQYF
TGCGCCAGCAGCTTGGAACAGAGCTCCTACGAGCAGTACTTC
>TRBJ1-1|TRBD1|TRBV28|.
CASSFTGAGWTEAFF
TGTGCCAGCAGTTTCACAGGGGCGGGGTGGACTGAAGCTTTCTTT
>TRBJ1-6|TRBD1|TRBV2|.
CASSERDRVTSPLHF
TGTGCCAGCAGTGAACGGGACAGGGTCACTTCACCCCTCCACTTT
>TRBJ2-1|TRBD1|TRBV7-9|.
CASSTRDRYNEQFF
TGTGCCAGCAGCACCCGGGACAGGTACAATGAGCAGTTCTTC
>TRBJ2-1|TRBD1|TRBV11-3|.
CASSPGGTGVYNEQFF
TGTGCCAGCAGCCCAGGAGGGACAGGGGTTTACAATGAGCAGTTCTTC
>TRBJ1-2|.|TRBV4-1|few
CASSSQPSYGYTF
TGCGCCAGCAGCTCACAGCCCTCCTATGGCTACACCTTC
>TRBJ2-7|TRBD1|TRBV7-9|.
CASSQGQGAAEQYF
TGTGCCAGCAGCCAGGGACAGGGGGCGGCTGAGCAGTACTTC